This is a list of T cell receptor beta chains from one sample in a study of graft-versus-host responses after intestinal transplantation. Profiled with immunoSEQ multiplex PCR; TCRdb holds only in-frame clones, not every one. There are some 18,000 clones in the sample; over 35% occur only once, and around 0.84% lies in the top ten. This material consisted of alloreactive CD4+ T cells from a mixed lymphocyte reaction culture, taken before intestinal transplant. The receptors were gathered from a human patient who received an intestinal transplant. CDR3s include the opening cysteine and the closing phenylalanine or tryptophan.

v_call	j_call	cdr3_aa
TRBV5-1	TRBJ1-1	CASSWGHFTEAFF
TRBV5-1	TRBJ2-2	CASSLVWTKNTGELFF
TRBV10-3	TRBJ1-3	CAISGQRPGNTIYF
TRBV6-1	TRBJ1-1	CASEVSVRLNTEAFF
TRBV6-5	TRBJ1-6	CASSYLGTGYNSPLHF
TRBV19	TRBJ2-2	CASSPPFGELFF
TRBV5-8	TRBJ2-3	CASSLGIRRPTDTQYF
TRBV6-1	TRBJ2-7	CASSRTGFRYEQYF
TRBV10-1	TRBJ1-2	CASSGQGVYGYTF
TRBV9	TRBJ2-7	CASSPTWGQGVYEQYF
TRBV6-6	TRBJ1-2	CASISGQGGVCTF
TRBV5-4	TRBJ1-2	CASSPRAENYGYTF
TRBV7-8	TRBJ1-1	CASSKRQDTEAFF
TRBV7-6	TRBJ1-1	CASSPGPANTEAFF
TRBV19	TRBJ1-6	CASTPFGGSAYNSPLHF
TRBV11-2	TRBJ1-1	CASRKTRRTGNTEAFF
TRBV7-9	TRBJ1-1	CASSPSLAGPNTEAFF
TRBV11-2	TRBJ2-5	CASSLNIQEETQYF
TRBV4-1	TRBJ2-1	CASSPYAQRTRNYNEQFF
TRBV9	TRBJ1-2	CASSVGGQGAYGYTF
TRBV7-8	TRBJ2-7	CASSTRGAFYREQYF
TRBV11-2	TRBJ1-5	CASSQGGNRQPQHF
TRBV11-2	TRBJ2-7	CASSLGQRSPYEQYF
TRBV14	TRBJ1-6	CASSWRLDSPLHF
TRBV6-4	TRBJ1-4	CASSKREGFATNEKLFF
TRBV5-1	TRBJ2-3	CASSLAGGRVTDTQYF
TRBV25-1	TRBJ1-4	CASAGQGNEKLFF
TRBV11-2	TRBJ1-4	CASSYRGQVNEKLFF
TRBV7-9	TRBJ1-2	CASSLSQGPNYGYTF
TRBV11-2	TRBJ2-1	CASSASGGIYNEQFF
TRBV7-9	TRBJ1-3	CASSLAKGAVSGNTIYF
TRBV13	TRBJ1-3	CASSLPGGGGNTIYF
TRBV11-3	TRBJ1-1	CASSLIKTPRPNTEAFF
TRBV7-9	TRBJ1-5	CASSHGRGNQPQHF
TRBV10-2	TRBJ2-7	CATNPQSMGPEQYF
TRBV19	TRBJ1-4	CASTTQGFPNEKLFF
TRBV9	TRBJ2-1	CASSPGLAGAIYNEQFF
TRBV27	TRBJ1-2	CASSLDRGYGYTF
TRBV19	TRBJ1-6	CASSMRQRENSPLHF